The clone carrying this TCR beta chain was detected only a few times. Its antigen is currently unknown. The data were obtained in a study of T-cell reconstitution after alpha-beta-depleted transplantation in children. From germline, CDR1 is SQVTM and CDR2 ANQGSEA. There are 14 residues in the CDR3. V gave up 4 bases and J gave up 5 bases, with 17 bases separating them. TCRbeta library construction was performed incorporating unique molecular identifiers. TCRdb itself ran the PCR reads through MiXCR, one entry per CDR3 protein. This repertoire shows about a million distinct CDR3 sequences, roughly 29% found once; its top ten account for more than 25%. General observations from the study: After one year, T-cell counts and TCRbeta diversity mostly came from new T cells. Two months or so post-transplant, alpha-beta T cells reportedly derived from several hundred expanded graft clones. Several patients had high TCRbeta diversity at day 60; it came from surviving recipient T cells and thymic progenitors.

The receptor's source is a boy under two years old who had a stem cell transplant for SCID, so the T cells may come from the graft donor. This chain links TRBV29-1 with TRBJ1-1; no firm D call. The sequencing used PBMCs, mostly from graft donor cells, collected 360 days after TCRalphabeta/CD19-depleted stem cell transplant. The chain's CDR3 is CSVGKGPISTEAFF. As DNA, the CDR3 is TGCAGCGTTGGGAAAGGCCCCATCTCGACTGAAGCTTTCTTT.